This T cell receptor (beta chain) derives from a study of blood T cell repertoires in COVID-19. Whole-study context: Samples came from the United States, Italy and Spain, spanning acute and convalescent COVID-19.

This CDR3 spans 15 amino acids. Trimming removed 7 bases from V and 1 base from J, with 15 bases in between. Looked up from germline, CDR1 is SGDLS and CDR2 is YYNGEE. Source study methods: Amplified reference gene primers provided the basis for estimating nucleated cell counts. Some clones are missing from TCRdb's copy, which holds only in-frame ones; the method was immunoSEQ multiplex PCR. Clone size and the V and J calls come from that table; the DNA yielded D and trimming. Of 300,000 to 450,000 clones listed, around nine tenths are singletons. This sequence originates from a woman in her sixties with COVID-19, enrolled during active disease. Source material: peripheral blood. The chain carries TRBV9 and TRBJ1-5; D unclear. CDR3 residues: CASSASGGSNQPQHF. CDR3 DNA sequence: TGTGCCAGCTCGGCTTCGGGAGGGAGCAATCAGCCCCAGCATTTT.